This T cell receptor (beta chain) is from a study of T cells in Graves' hyperthyroidism and ophthalmopathy. Study results and caveats: Model-based prediction identified ophthalmopathy a median roughly 5.9 months prior to its onset.

This clonotype was seen many times. The antigen is not known. Germline CDR1 SNHLY, CDR2 FYNNEI. The J segment lost 1 base and the V segment lost 2 bases, leaving 4 bases of the junction unmatched. The CDR3 covers 16 residues. Graves' hyperthyroidism without ophthalmopathy progression within 18 months was termed stable. There were TCR beta CDR3 regions amplified from RNA transcripts. Primed by the HTBI set, a first-round RT-PCR was run on the TCR CDR3. TCRdb recomputed calls from the multiplex PCR reads with MiXCR, one row per CDR3 protein. The sample lists around 690,000 distinct CDR3 sequences, 17% occurring once.

The gene calls are TRBV2 and TRBJ2-4, with 8 bases identical to TRBD2. The sequenced sample consisted of blood. The TCR originated in a man aged 45-60 years with Graves' hyperthyroidism. CDR3 DNA: TGTGCCAGCAGTGAAACAGCGGGAGTTGCCAAAAACATTCAGTACTTC. Protein: CASSETAGVAKNIQYF.